Detailed here is one T cell receptor beta chain. V gave up 2 bases and J gave up 4 bases, with 9 bases separating them. Germline loops: CDR1 KGHDR, CDR2 SFDVKD. This CDR3 region has 14 residues. Methods used by the authors: Nucleated cell number was recorded as an estimate derived from reference gene primer amplification. Profiled with immunoSEQ multiplex PCR; TCRdb holds only in-frame clones, not every one. That table gives V, J and clone size, and the DNA gave D and trimming. The table includes 150,000 to 200,000 clones, 80% to 90% detected once. The source of the sample is a study of blood T cell repertoires in COVID-19. Looking at the study overall: Samples taken during acute and convalescent COVID-19 were collected in the United States, Italy and Spain. From T cells, B-cell-depleted T cells, or PBMCs came the material, which was cDNA or gDNA.

The sequence was collected from a man in his fifties with active or convalescent COVID-19. Sequences were obtained from peripheral blood. The chain recombines TRBV24-1 with TRBJ2-3; D call uncertain. As DNA, the CDR3 is TGTGCCACCAGTGATTCCACAAGCGCAGATACGCAGTATTTT. It is translated as CATSDSTSADTQYF.